What follows are 24 T cell receptor beta chains derived from one specimen sequenced in a study of cytomegalovirus exposure and HLA in healthy donors (dated 2017 in TCRdb). The method behind the library was the immunoSEQ multiplex PCR assay. In its TCRdb copy, this immuneACCESS table keeps in-frame sequences only and misses some clones. Where compared with another copy, unresolved V genes explain less than half of these, and the others have no known cause. In this sample the table shows more than 85,000 clones, around nine tenths of which occur a single time. Of the sample, 1.4% falls within the top ten clones. Input material: PBMCs. These receptors all stem from a woman in her twenties or thirties in good health and CMV-seropositive.

This chain joins TRBV6-1 and TRBJ2-2; 11 bases are shared with TRBD2. The germline gives CDR1 MNHNS, CDR2 SASEGT. This CDR3 contains 17 residues. The V and J ends lost 4 bases and 6 bases, in that order; junction bases with no gene match: 10. The CDR3 here is CASSGPGLAEVSGELFF. CDR3 nucleotide sequence: TGTGCCAGCAGTGGCCCGGGACTAGCGGAGGTCTCCGGGGAGCTGTTTTTT.

This rearrangement joins TRBV5-1 to TRBJ2-3, with 7 positions matching TRBD2. CDR3 size: 18 residues. Germline CDR1 and CDR2: SGHRS and YFSETQ. V was clipped by 5 bases and J by 1 base; unmatched bases: 16. CDR3 loop: CASRAGLAASVGTDTQYF. Written as DNA, the CDR3 is TGCGCCAGCAGGGCAGGGCTAGCGGCTTCTGTAGGCACAGATACGCAGTATTTT.

The V and J genes are TRBV11-1 and TRBJ1-2; TRBD1 aligns across 7 bases. V trimming: 3 bases; J trimming: 8 bases; junction bases outside the gene matches: 9. This CDR3 has 14 residues. Germline CDR1 reads SGHAT; CDR2 reads FQDESV (reference sequence). The CDR3 loop is CASSFYRDSDGYTF. The CDR3, as DNA: TGTGCCAGCAGCTTCTACCGGGACAGTGACGGCTACACCTTC.

This clone has only one observation. The chain links TRBV30 to TRBJ2-3; a weak D match, TRBD1 (7 bases). CDR1 and CDR2 (germline): GTSNPN, SVGIG (reference sequence). The CDR3 covers 15 residues. Trimming removed 3 bases from V and 6 bases from J, with 19 bases in between. The CDR3 nucleotides read TGTGCCTGGAGCCCGCGGAGGGGGCTAGGGGATACGCAGTATTTT. This codes for CAWSPRRGLGDTQYF.

This clone is a singleton in its sample. This chain uses TRBV5-4 with TRBJ1-2; 7 bases align to TRBD1. Trimming at V came to 4 bases and at J to 5 bases, leaving 11 bases not matched to a gene. Germline V lookup: CDR1 SGHNT, CDR2 YYREEE (reference sequence). This CDR3 region has 15 residues. CDR3 sequence: CASSRDATGPYGYTF. The CDR3 bases are TGTGCCAGCAGCAGAGATGCGACAGGGCCTTATGGCTACACCTTC.

The gene calls are TRBV25-1 and TRBJ2-1; 10 bases map to TRBD1. This CDR3 comprises 15 residues. V lost 3 bases to trimming and J lost 3 bases; unmatched junction nucleotides: 2. Germline CDR1 MGHDK, CDR2 SYGVNS. The CDR3 DNA reads as TGTGCCAGCAGTGAGCGGACAGGGGGCTACAATGAGCAGTTCTTC. Residues: CASSERTGGYNEQFF. The full variable domain, in which reference TRBV25-1 and TRBJ2-1 provide the parts outside the CDR3, is EADIYQTPRYLVIGTGKKITLECSQTMGHDKMYWYQQDPGMELHLIHYSYGVNSTEKGDLSSESTVSRIRTEHFPLTLESARPSHTSQYLCASSERTGGYNEQFFGPGTRLTVL.

J is TRBJ1-2 and V is TRBV4-2, with 7 positions matching TRBD1. Germline CDR1 LGHNA, CDR2 YNFKEQ. CDR3 size: 15 residues. With V trimmed by 0 bases and J by 4 bases, 5 bases remained unmatched. The CDR3 protein is CASSQEETGRYGYTF. The CDR3, as DNA: TGTGCCAGCAGCCAAGAGGAGACAGGGCGCTATGGCTACACCTTC.

This chain joins TRBV29-1 and TRBJ2-3; 12 positions match TRBD2. CDR1 and CDR2 (germline): SQVTM, ANQGSEA. The CDR3 is 16 residues long. J gave up 5 bases and V 4 bases, and 10 bases lay outside the gene matches. The CDR3 DNA follows: TGCAGCGTTGTTCTAGCGGGAGGGTTTGTGATAGATACGCAGTATTTT. It translates to CSVVLAGGFVIDTQYF.

This clone showed up just a few times. The V call is TRBV5-6, the J call TRBJ1-1; D is perhaps TRBD1 (6 bases). The CDR3 runs to 15 residues. Germline V CDR1 and CDR2: SGHDT, YYEEEE. V lost 4 bases to trimming and J lost 1 base, with 14 bases between them. CDR3 sequence reads: CASSPRGRGNTEAFF. The CDR3 DNA is TGTGCCAGCAGCCCCAGGGGAAGGGGGAACACTGAAGCTTTCTTT.

The chain carries TRBV9 and TRBJ1-2, with TRBD1 identical over 8 bases. The CDR3 extends over 15 amino acids. V shed 0 bases, J shed 4 bases, and the junction held 5 bases outside the gene matches. The germline gives CDR1 SGDLS, CDR2 YYNGEE. The CDR3 DNA reads TGTGCCAGCAGCGTAGACGCAGGGGGCGCCTATGGCTACACCTTC. Protein product: CASSVDAGGAYGYTF.

This clone was observed a single time. This chain connects TRBV27 to TRBJ2-1; D remains unclear. Germline-derived CDR1 and CDR2 are MNHEY and SMNVEV (reference sequence). V dropped 5 bases and J dropped 0 bases, with 14 bases sitting between them. CDR3 length equals 16 residues. In DNA form, the CDR3 reads TGTGCCAGCAGTCCCCTCTTCGATAGCTCCTACAATGAGCAGTTCTTC. As protein: CASSPLFDSSYNEQFF.

This rearrangement joins TRBV2 to TRBJ2-2; 8 bases are a match to TRBD2. V was pared by 6 bases and J by 6 bases, with 3 bases of the junction left unmatched. Germline assignment: CDR1 SNHLY and CDR2 FYNNEI. The CDR3 loop spans 13 amino acids. Here the CDR3 DNA reads TGTGCCAGCAGGTCGGGGGGGGCCGGGGAGCTGTTTTTT. Its translation is CASRSGGAGELFF.

The chain uses TRBV7-2 and TRBJ2-7, with TRBD2 matching over 9 bases. CDR3 length: 13 residues. The germline CDR1 and CDR2 sequences are SGHTA and FQGNSA. V shed 5 bases and J 6 bases; nucleotides not matched to a gene: 5. The CDR3 here is CASSPGLASEQYF. The CDR3 bases are TGTGCCAGCAGCCCCGGACTAGCGAGCGAGCAGTACTTC.

The gene calls are TRBV2 and TRBJ2-1, with a weak D call TRBD2 (6 bases). V gave up 5 bases and J gave up 5 bases, with 16 bases separating them. CDR1 and CDR2 (germline): SNHLY, FYNNEI. This CDR3 spans 15 amino acids. CDR3 nucleotide sequence: TGTGCCAGCAGTAGTCCAGGCGGGATTGACAATGAGCAGTTCTTC. Amino acid sequence: CASSSPGGIDNEQFF. The full variable domain, with the rest looked up from reference TRBV2 and TRBJ2-1, is EPEVTQTPSHQVTQMGQEVILRCVPISNHLYFYWYRQILGQKVEFLVSFYNNEISEKSEIFDDQFSVERPDGSNFTLKIRSTKLEDSAMYFCASSSPGGIDNEQFFGPGTRLTVL.

V is TRBV9 and J is TRBJ2-1; no firm D call. With 2 bases removed from V and 3 bases from J, the gap between germline ends came to 6 bases. CDR1 and CDR2 (germline): SGDLS, YYNGEE. The CDR3 has 13 amino acids. CDR3 sequence (DNA): TGTGCCAGCAGCGTTGCGGACTACAATGAGCAGTTCTTC. Protein sequence: CASSVADYNEQFF.

The rearrangement links TRBV4-2 to TRBJ2-2; unclear D gene. The ends were cut back, 3 bases at V and 5 bases at J, with 7 bases in the middle. Per germline, CDR1 LGHNA and CDR2 YNFKEQ. This CDR3 region has 13 residues. CDR3 in amino acids: CASSQTSTGELFF. CDR3 sequence (DNA): TGTGCCAGCAGCCAGACATCGACCGGGGAGCTGTTTTTT.

The V call is TRBV28, the J call TRBJ2-7, with 11 nucleotides matching TRBD2. V gave up 6 bases and J gave up 5 bases; unmatched junction bases: 9. This CDR3 has 15 residues. Germline assignment: CDR1 MDHEN and CDR2 SYDVKM. CDR3 sequence (DNA): TGTGCCAGCAGACGGGGGATAGCGGGAGGGCACGAGCAGTACTTC. Protein sequence: CASRRGIAGGHEQYF.

The chain joins TRBV7-3 to TRBJ2-1; 10 bases are shared with TRBD2. After removal of 5 bases from V and 7 bases from J, the junction contained 11 bases not matched to a gene. Germline CDR1 reads SGHTA; CDR2 reads FQGTGA. CDR3 length: 16 amino acids. The CDR3 loop is CASSPVVVAGGNEQFF. DNA of the CDR3: TGTGCCAGCAGCCCGGTCGTAGTAGCGGGAGGTAATGAGCAGTTCTTC.

The rearrangement uses TRBV6-1 and TRBJ1-5; TRBD1 agrees at 7 bases. The CDR3 runs to 15 residues. Germline V CDR1 and CDR2: MNHNS, SASEGT. V dropped 1 base and J dropped 2; count of bases not matched to a gene: 2. The CDR3 region has the DNA TGTGCCAGCAGTGAAGTTACAGGGGGCAATCAGCCCCAGCATTTT. This translates into CASSEVTGGNQPQHF.

This sequence joins TRBV28 and TRBJ1-2; 8 nucleotides line up with TRBD1. Germline loops: CDR1 MDHEN, CDR2 SYDVKM. Germline trimming cut 6 bases from V and 4 bases from J; bases unmatched to any gene: 13. The length of the CDR3 is 16 residues. The CDR3, as DNA: TGTGCCAGCAGGCCAGTAGGCCAGGGGGCAACCTATGGCTACACCTTC. This codes for CASRPVGQGATYGYTF.

This clone appeared once. V is TRBV7-9 and J is TRBJ2-7; 10 bases align to TRBD2. The CDR3 loop spans 15 amino acids. Germline V gene sequence: CDR1 SEHNR, CDR2 FQNEAQ (reference sequence). J gave up 5 bases and V 6 bases, and 10 bases lay outside the gene matches. The CDR3 is CASRGSAGGSHEQYF. DNA of the CDR3: TGTGCCAGCAGGGGATCAGCGGGAGGGTCGCACGAGCAGTACTTC.

This clone was observed a handful of times. The chain recombines TRBV5-4 with TRBJ1-6; D gene unclear. Per the germline V gene, CDR1 is SGHNT and CDR2 is YYREEE (reference sequence). CDR3 size: 14 residues. The V end was cut by 0 bases, the J end by 11 bases, with 12 bases between. The CDR3 protein is CASSLGGNEAPLHF. The CDR3 DNA is TGTGCCAGCAGCTTGGGAGGGAATGAGGCACCCCTCCACTTT.

This chain links TRBV10-3 with TRBJ2-1, with 10 bases identical to TRBD2. V dropped 8 bases and J dropped 8; count of bases not matched to a gene: 12. The germline CDR1 and CDR2 sequences are ENHRY and SYGVKD. This CDR3 region has 15 residues. CDR3 region: CAIGMSGGAVDEQFF. The CDR3 DNA sequence: TGTGCCATCGGTATGAGCGGGGGGGCAGTGGATGAGCAGTTCTTC.

As concerns this clone: At one end the junction does not follow the germline gene, possibly because of a read error. The rearrangement links TRBV7-2 to TRBJ2-2; D is ambiguous. Germline CDR1 is SGHTA and CDR2 is FQGNSA. The CDR3 is 12 amino acids. The CDR3 spells CASSLNSGELFF. CDR3 in DNA: TGTGCCAGCAGCTTGAACAGCGGGGAGCTGTTTTTT.